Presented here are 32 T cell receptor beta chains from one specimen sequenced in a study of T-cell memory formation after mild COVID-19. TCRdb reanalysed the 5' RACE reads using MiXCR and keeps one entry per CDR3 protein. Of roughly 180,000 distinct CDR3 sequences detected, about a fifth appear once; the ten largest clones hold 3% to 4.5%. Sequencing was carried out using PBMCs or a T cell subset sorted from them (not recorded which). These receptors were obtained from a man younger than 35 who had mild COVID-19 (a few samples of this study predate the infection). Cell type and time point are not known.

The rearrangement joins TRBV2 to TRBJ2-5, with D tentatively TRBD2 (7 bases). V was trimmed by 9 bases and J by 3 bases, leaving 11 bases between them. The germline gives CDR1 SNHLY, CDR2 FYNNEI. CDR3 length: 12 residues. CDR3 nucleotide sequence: TGTGCCAGGACGGGGGGCGAAGAGACCCAGTACTTC. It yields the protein CARTGGEETQYF. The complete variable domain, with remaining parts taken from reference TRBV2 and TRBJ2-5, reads EPEVTQTPSHQVTQMGQEVILRCVPISNHLYFYWYRQILGQKVEFLVSFYNNEISEKSEIFDDQFSVERPDGSNFTLKIRSTKLEDSAMYFCARTGGEETQYFGPGTRLLVL.

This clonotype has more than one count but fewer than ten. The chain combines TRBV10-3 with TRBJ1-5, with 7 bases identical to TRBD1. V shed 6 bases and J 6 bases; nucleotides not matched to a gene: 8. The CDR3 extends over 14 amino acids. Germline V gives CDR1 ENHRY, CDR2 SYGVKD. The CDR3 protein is CAIRRDSRGQPQHF. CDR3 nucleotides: TGTGCCATCAGGAGGGACAGCCGCGGTCAGCCCCAGCATTTT.

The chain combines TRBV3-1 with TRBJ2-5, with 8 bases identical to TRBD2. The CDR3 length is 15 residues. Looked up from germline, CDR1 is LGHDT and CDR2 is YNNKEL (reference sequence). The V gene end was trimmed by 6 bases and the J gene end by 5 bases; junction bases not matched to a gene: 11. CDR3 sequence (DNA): TGTGCCAGCAGGGGAAGGCGGGGGGCTGTCGAGACCCAGTACTTC. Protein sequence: CASRGRRGAVETQYF.

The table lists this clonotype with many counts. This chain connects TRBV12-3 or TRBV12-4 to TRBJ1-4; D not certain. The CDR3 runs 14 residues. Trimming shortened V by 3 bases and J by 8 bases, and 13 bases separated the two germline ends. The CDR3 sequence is CASSFGSMEEKLFF. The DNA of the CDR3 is TGTGCCAGCAGTTTCGGAAGCATGGAGGAAAAACTGTTTTTT.

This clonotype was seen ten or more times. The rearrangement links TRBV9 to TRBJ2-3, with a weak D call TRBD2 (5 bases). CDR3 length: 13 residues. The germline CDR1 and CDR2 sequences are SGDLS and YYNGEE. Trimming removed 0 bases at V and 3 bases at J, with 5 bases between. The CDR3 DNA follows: TGTGCCAGCAGCGTAGGAGGGACAGATACGCAGTATTTT. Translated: CASSVGGTDTQYF.

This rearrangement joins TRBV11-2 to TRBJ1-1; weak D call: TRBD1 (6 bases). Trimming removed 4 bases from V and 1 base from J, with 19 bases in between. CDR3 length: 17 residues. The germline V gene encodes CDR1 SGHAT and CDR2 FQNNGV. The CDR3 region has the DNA TGTGCCAGCAGCTCAACGCGAGGGGGACACTCGAACACTGAAGCTTTCTTT. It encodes CASSSTRGGHSNTEAFF.

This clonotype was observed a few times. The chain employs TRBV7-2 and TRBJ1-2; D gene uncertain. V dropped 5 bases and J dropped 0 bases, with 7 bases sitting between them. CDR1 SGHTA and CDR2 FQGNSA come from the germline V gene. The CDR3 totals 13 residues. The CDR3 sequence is CASSQDANYGYTF. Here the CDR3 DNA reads TGTGCCAGCAGCCAAGATGCTAACTATGGCTACACCTTC. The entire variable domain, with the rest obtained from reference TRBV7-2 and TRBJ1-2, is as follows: GAGVSQSPSNKVTEKGKDVELRCDPISGHTALYWYRQSLGQGLEFLIYFQGNSAPDKSGLPSDRFSAERTGGSVSTLTIQRTQQEDSAVYLCASSQDANYGYTFGSGTRLTVV.

The CDR3 bases are TGTGCCAGCAGCGAATCCGAGGGGTTTGAGCAGTTCTTC. Translation: CASSESEGFEQFF. The J gene is TRBJ2-1, the V gene TRBV7-9; D could derive from TRBD1 or TRBD2 (5 bases each). V shed 5 bases and J shed 9 bases, with 14 bases lying between them. The CDR3 has 13 residues. Per germline, CDR1 SEHNR and CDR2 FQNEAQ (reference sequence).

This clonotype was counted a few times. CDR3 sequence (DNA): TGTGCCAGCAGCGCCTCGGGACTCTACAATGAGCAGTTCTTC. Its protein product is CASSASGLYNEQFF. The chain is built from TRBV9 and TRBJ2-1, with TRBD2 as a possible D gene (6 bases). The germline CDR1 and CDR2 sequences are SGDLS and YYNGEE. V was clipped by 3 bases and J by 3 bases, with 10 bases between them. The CDR3 sequence is 14 residues long.

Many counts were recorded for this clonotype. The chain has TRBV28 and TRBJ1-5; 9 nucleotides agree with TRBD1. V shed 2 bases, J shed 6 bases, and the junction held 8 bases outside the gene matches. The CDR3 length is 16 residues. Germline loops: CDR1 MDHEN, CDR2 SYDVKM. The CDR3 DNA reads TGTGCCAGCAGTTTACTCTGGGGACAGGGACGTCAGCCCCAGCATTTT. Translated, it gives CASSLLWGQGRQPQHF.

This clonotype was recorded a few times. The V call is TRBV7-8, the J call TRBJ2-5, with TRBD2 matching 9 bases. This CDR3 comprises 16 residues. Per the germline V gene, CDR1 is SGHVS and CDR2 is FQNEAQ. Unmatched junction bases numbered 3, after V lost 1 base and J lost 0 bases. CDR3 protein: CASSLVAGGNQETQYF. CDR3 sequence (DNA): TGTGCCAGCAGCTTAGTGGCGGGGGGGAACCAAGAGACCCAGTACTTC.

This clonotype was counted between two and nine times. CDR3 residues: CASSQGGPGTDTQYF. The CDR3 DNA reads as TGTGCCAGCAGCCAAGGGGGCCCCGGCACAGATACGCAGTATTTT. The gene calls are TRBV4-2 and TRBJ2-3, with D perhaps matching TRBD1 (5 bases). The germline V gene encodes CDR1 LGHNA and CDR2 YNFKEQ. The CDR3 spans 15 residues. V dropped 1 base and J dropped 1 base, with 9 bases sitting between them.

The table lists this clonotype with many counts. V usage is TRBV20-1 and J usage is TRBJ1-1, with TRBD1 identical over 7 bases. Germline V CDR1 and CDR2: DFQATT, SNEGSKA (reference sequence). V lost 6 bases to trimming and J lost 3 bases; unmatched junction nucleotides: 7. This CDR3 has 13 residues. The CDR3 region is CSARSDRDTEAFF. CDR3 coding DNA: TGCAGTGCCCGCAGTGACAGGGACACTGAAGCTTTCTTT.

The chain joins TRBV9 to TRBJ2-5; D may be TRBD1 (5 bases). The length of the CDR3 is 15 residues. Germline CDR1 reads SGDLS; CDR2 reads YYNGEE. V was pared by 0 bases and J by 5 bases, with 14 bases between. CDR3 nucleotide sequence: TGTGCCAGCAGCGTAGAGTTGGGGCAGGGCGAGACCCAGTACTTC. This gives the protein CASSVELGQGETQYF.

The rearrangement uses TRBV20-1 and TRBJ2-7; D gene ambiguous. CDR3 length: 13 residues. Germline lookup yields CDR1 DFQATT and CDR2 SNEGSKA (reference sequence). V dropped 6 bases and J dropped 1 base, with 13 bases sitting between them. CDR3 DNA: TGCAGTGCAGAGAGAGGCGGTTCCTACGAGCAGTACGTC. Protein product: CSAERGGSYEQYV.

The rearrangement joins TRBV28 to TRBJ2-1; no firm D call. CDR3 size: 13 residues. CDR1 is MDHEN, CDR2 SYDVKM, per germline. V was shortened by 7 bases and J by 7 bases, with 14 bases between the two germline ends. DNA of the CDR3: TGTGCCAGCATGGTCCGGTTCCCTAATGAGCAGTTCTTC. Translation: CASMVRFPNEQFF.

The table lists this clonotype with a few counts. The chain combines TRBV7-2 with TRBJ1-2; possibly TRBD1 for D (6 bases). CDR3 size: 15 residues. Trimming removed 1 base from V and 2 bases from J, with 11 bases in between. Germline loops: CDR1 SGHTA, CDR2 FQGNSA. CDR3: CASSLGGPINYGYTF. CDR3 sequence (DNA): TGTGCCAGCAGCTTAGGGGGGCCGATCAACTATGGCTACACCTTC.

The DNA for the CDR3 is TGTGCCAGCAGACACCGGGGACAGCTTAACACTGAAGCTTTCTTT. Protein sequence: CASRHRGQLNTEAFF. The rearrangement joins TRBV6-5 to TRBJ1-1; 7 nucleotides match TRBD1. The CDR3 runs 15 residues. Germline V gene sequence: CDR1 MNHEY, CDR2 SVGAGI. V shed 6 bases, J shed 2 bases, and the junction held 9 bases outside the gene matches.

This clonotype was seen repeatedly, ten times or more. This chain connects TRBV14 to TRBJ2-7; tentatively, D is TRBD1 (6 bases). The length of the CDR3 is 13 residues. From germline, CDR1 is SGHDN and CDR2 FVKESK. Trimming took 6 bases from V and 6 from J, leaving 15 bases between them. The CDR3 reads CASSTDVQGEQYV. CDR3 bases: TGTGCCAGCAGTACGGACGTACAGGGCGAGCAGTACGTC.

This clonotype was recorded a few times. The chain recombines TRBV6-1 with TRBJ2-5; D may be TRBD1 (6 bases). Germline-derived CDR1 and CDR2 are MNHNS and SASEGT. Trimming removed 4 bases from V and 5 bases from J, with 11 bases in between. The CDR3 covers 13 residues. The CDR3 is CASSGTERETQYF. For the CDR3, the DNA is TGTGCCAGCAGTGGGACAGAGCGGGAGACCCAGTACTTC.

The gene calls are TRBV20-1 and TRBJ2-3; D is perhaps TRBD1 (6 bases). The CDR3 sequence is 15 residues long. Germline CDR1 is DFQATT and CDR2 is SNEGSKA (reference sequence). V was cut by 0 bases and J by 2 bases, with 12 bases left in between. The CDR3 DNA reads TGCAGTGCTAGAGATCCCCGGACAGCCACAGATACGCAGTATTTT. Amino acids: CSARDPRTATDTQYF.

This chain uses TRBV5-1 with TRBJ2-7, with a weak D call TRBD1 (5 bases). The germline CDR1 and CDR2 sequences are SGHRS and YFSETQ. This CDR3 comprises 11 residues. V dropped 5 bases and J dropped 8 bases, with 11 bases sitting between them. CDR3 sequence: CASSKRGKQYF. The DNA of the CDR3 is TGCGCCAGCAGTAAAAGGGGTAAGCAGTACTTC.

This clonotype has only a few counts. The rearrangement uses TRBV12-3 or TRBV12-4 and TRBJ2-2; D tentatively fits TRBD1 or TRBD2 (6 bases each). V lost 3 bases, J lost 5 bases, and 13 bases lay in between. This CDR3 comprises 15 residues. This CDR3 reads CASSLEGVATGELFF. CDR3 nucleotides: TGTGCCAGCAGTTTGGAGGGGGTAGCGACCGGGGAGCTGTTTTTT.

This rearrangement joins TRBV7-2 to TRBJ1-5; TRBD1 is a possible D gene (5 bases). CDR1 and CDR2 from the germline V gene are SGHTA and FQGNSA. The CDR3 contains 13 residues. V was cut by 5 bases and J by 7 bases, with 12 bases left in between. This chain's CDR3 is CASSLRRDQPQHF. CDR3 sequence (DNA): TGTGCCAGCAGCCTCCGGAGGGACCAGCCCCAGCATTTT.

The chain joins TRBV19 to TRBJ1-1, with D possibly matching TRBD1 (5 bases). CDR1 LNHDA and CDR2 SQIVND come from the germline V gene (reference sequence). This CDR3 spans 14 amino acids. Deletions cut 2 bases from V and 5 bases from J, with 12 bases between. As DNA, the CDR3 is TGTGCCAGTAGTATACTTCCTGAGGGGACTGAAGCTTTCTTT. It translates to CASSILPEGTEAFF.

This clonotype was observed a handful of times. The CDR3 region has the DNA TGTGCCTGCTCGTCAGGGTTTGGCTATGGCTACACCTTC. It yields the protein CACSSGFGYGYTF. V gene TRBV30 combines with J gene TRBJ1-2, with a weak D call TRBD1 (5 bases). Trimming removed 6 bases from V and 4 bases from J, with 15 bases in between. The CDR3 loop spans 13 amino acids. Germline-derived CDR1 and CDR2 are GTSNPN and SVGIG (reference sequence).

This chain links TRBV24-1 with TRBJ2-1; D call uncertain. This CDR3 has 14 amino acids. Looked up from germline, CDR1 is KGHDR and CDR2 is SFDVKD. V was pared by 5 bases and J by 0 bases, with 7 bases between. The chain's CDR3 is CATSAASSYNEQFF. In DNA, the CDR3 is TGTGCCACCAGTGCTGCCAGCTCCTACAATGAGCAGTTCTTC.

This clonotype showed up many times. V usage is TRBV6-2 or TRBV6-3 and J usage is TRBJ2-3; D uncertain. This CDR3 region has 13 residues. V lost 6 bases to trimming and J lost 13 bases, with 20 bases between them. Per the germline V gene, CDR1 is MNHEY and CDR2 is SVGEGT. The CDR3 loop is CASSRRTGPPEYF. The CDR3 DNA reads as TGTGCCAGCAGCCGAAGAACCGGGCCCCCAGAGTATTTT.

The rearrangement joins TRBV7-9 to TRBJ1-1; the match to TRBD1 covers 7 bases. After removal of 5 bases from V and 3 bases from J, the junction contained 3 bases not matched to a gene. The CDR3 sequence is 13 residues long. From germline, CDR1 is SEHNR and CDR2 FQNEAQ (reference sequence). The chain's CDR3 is CASSQTGYTEAFF. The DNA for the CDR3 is TGTGCCAGCAGCCAGACAGGGTACACTGAAGCTTTCTTT.

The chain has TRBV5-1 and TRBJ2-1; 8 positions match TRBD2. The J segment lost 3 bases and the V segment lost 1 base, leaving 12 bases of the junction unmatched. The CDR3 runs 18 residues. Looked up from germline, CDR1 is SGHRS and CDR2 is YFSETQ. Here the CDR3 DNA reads TGCGCCAGCAGCTTGTTTGCCCCAGCGGGGGAAAGCTACAATGAGCAGTTCTTC. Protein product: CASSLFAPAGESYNEQFF.

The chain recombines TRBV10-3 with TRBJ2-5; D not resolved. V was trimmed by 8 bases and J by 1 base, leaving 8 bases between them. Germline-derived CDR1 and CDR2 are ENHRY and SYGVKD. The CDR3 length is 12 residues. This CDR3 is CAIGRTQETQYF. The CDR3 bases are TGTGCCATCGGCCGGACCCAAGAGACCCAGTACTTC.

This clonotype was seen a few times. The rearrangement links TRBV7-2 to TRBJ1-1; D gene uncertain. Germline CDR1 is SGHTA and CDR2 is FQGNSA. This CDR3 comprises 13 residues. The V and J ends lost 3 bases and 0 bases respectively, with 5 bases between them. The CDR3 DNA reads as TGTGCCAGCAGCTTGGAGATGAACACTGAAGCTTTCTTT. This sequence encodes CASSLEMNTEAFF.